This is a list of T cell receptor beta chains from one sample in a study of blood T cell repertoires in COVID-19. Generated by immunoSEQ multiplex PCR, the TCRdb table keeps only in-frame clones and is missing some. The data show approximately 260,000 clones, with around 86% seen just once and roughly 4% held by the top ten. The source material was peripheral blood. These receptors were collected from a man younger than 30 with active or convalescent COVID-19. CDR3s include the opening cysteine and the closing phenylalanine or tryptophan. The D gene is left open where the match is weak. Some rows have no size entry. The others give once, few or many, or a class for an expanded clone.

DNA,CDR3,D,J,size,V
TGTGCCAGTATGAATCCCAGCACTGAAGCTTTCTTT,CASMNPSTEAFF,-,TRBJ1-1,-,TRBV19
TGTGCCAGCAGTTACGTCGGACAGGGGGAAAAACTGTTTTTT,CASSYVGQGEKLFF,TRBD1,TRBJ1-4,-,TRBV27
TGCGCCAGCAGCTGGTTCAAACAGGGTAGGTTCACAGATACGCAGTATTTT,CASSWFKQGRFTDTQYF,-,TRBJ2-3,-,TRBV5-1
TGTGCCAGCAGCTCCCGATCCCAGGGGGCGATCGACTATGGCTACACCTTC,CASSSRSQGAIDYGYTF,TRBD1,TRBJ1-2,-,TRBV11-3
TGTGCCATCAGTGATAAGGAGAGCTCCTATAATTCACCCCTCCACTTT,CAISDKESSYNSPLHF,-,TRBJ1-6,-,TRBV10-3
TGTGCCAGCAGCCAACCCGGGACAGGGGACAATGAGCAGTTCTTC,CASSQPGTGDNEQFF,TRBD1,TRBJ2-1,-,TRBV4-2
TGTGCCACCAGTGATTTGGCGAGACAGGTCCCAAATTGTTCTAATGAAAAACTGTTTTTT,CATSDLARQVPNCSNEKLFF,-,TRBJ1-4,-,TRBV24-1
TGTGCCAGCGGTCAGAACAATCAGCCCCAGCATTTT,CASGQNNQPQHF,-,TRBJ1-5,-,TRBV27
TGTGCCAGCAGCTTGCACCCTAGCGGGATTCAAGAGACCCAGTACTTC,CASSLHPSGIQETQYF,TRBD2,TRBJ2-5,-,TRBV5-4
TGTGCCAGCAGGTGGACAGGGAAGGGCCAAGAGACCCAGTACTTC,CASRWTGKGQETQYF,TRBD1,TRBJ2-5,-,TRBV5-5
TGTGCCAGCAGTCCATGGGACAGGGGGAATGGCTACACCTTC,CASSPWDRGNGYTF,TRBD1,TRBJ1-2,-,TRBV28
TGTGCCAGCAGCCAAGGTCCAGAAGAAGAGACCCAGTACTTC,CASSQGPEEETQYF,-,TRBJ2-5,-,TRBV3-1/TRBV3-2
TGTGCCAGCAGTCTTCAATTTGACAGAAACTATGGCTACACCTTC,CASSLQFDRNYGYTF,-,TRBJ1-2,-,TRBV6-5
TGTGCCAGCATGGGCATCGGGACCCAGTACTTC,CASMGIGTQYF,-,TRBJ2-5,-,TRBV28
TGCGCCAGCAGCTCTTGGAGCCCTCCTACTAGTGCCCACAATGAGCAGTTCTTC,CASSSWSPPTSAHNEQFF,-,TRBJ2-1,-,TRBV5-1
TGTGCCAGCAGTCCTTATTTTTCGGACATCACAGATACGCAGTATTTT,CASSPYFSDITDTQYF,-,TRBJ2-3,-,TRBV2
TGTGCCACCAGCAGAGCCAGGGCCACAGATACGCAGTATTTT,CATSRARATDTQYF,-,TRBJ2-3,-,TRBV15
TGTGCCAGCAGCCAATCCGGACAGGGATGGGAGCAGTACTTC,CASSQSGQGWEQYF,TRBD1,TRBJ2-7,-,TRBV16
TGTGCCAGCAGTTATATGTCGGAGACCCAGTACTTC,CASSYMSETQYF,-,TRBJ2-5,-,TRBV6-2/TRBV6-3
TGTGCCAGCAGGCGGGAATTATATGGCTACACCTTC,CASRRELYGYTF,-,TRBJ1-2,-,TRBV2
TGTGCCAGCAGTTCCGATACCGGGGGGCATCAGCCCCAGCATTTT,CASSSDTGGHQPQHF,-,TRBJ1-5,-,TRBV5-5
TGTGCCACCAGTGGGTTTAGATTGGGTGCGGCTAGCGGGAGGGACTACAATGAGCAGTTCTTC,CATSGFRLGAASGRDYNEQFF,TRBD2,TRBJ2-1,-,TRBV24-1
TGTGCCAGCAGCTTGGTACCCGGACAGGGCAATTCACCCCTCCACTTT,CASSLVPGQGNSPLHF,TRBD1,TRBJ1-6,-,TRBV5-6
TGCGCCAGCAGCTTGGTTCTAGCGGGCGGCCAAGAGACCCAGTACTTC,CASSLVLAGGQETQYF,TRBD2,TRBJ2-5,-,TRBV5-1
TGTGCCAGCAGCCCCAAATCCGGGGAGCTGTTTTTT,CASSPKSGELFF,-,TRBJ2-2,-,TRBV7-3
TGTGCCACCAGTGATCCTAAGACAGTGGGAGATACGCAGTATTTT,CATSDPKTVGDTQYF,-,TRBJ2-3,-,TRBV24-1
TGTGCCAGCAGTCCTTACGCGACTGGGAGGGAAGAGACCCAGTACTTC,CASSPYATGREETQYF,TRBD2,TRBJ2-5,-,TRBV27
TGTGCCAGCAGCTATCAGGGGACGCTCGAAGCTTTCTTT,CASSYQGTLEAFF,-,TRBJ1-1,-,TRBV14
TGCAGTGCTAGTGGTAAGCCGGGGAGCACAGATACGCAGTATTTT,CSASGKPGSTDTQYF,-,TRBJ2-3,-,TRBV20-1
TGTGCCAGTAGCCAGGGGAACACCGGGGAGCTGTTTTTT,CASSQGNTGELFF,-,TRBJ2-2,once,TRBV19
TGTGCCGCCGAGGCCAACTATGGCTACACCTTC,CAAEANYGYTF,-,TRBJ1-2,-,TRBV2
TGTGCCAGCAGCCTTACCGGGACATCCTACGAGCAGTACTTC,CASSLTGTSYEQYF,-,TRBJ2-7,-,TRBV3-1/TRBV3-2
TGTGCCAGCAGCTACATAGCGGGAAGACTAACCGGGGAGCTGTTTTTT,CASSYIAGRLTGELFF,TRBD2,TRBJ2-2,-,TRBV5-8
TGCGCCAGCAGCTTGGCCCACAGGGGCTCTGGGGCCAACGTCCTGACTTTC,CASSLAHRGSGANVLTF,TRBD1,TRBJ2-6,once,TRBV5-1
TGTGCCAGCAGCCCAGTCTCTGGGGCCAACGTCCTGACTTTC,CASSPVSGANVLTF,-,TRBJ2-6,-,TRBV3-1/TRBV3-2
TGTGCCAGCAGTGAATACTACACTAGCGGGAGAGATAATGAGCAGTTCTTC,CASSEYYTSGRDNEQFF,TRBD2,TRBJ2-1,-,TRBV25-1
TGTGCCAGCAGTCAAGACAACGAGCAGTACTTC,CASSQDNEQYF,-,TRBJ2-7,-,TRBV28
TGTGCCAGTAGTATAGATCTCTTGAGGGGAAACACCATATATTTT,CASSIDLLRGNTIYF,-,TRBJ1-3,-,TRBV19
TGTGCCAGTAGTATCGGGACAGGGGTTTACGAGCAGTACTTC,CASSIGTGVYEQYF,TRBD1,TRBJ2-7,-,TRBV19
TGTGCCAGCAGCCCGAGAGGGGGCGAGCAGTTCTTC,CASSPRGGEQFF,TRBD1,TRBJ2-1,-,TRBV11-2
TGCGCCAGGGGGTGGGACAGGAGCTCCTACGAGCAGTACTTC,CARGWDRSSYEQYF,TRBD1,TRBJ2-7,-,TRBV5-1
TGTGCCAGCAGCTTACAGGGGCCTTATAATTCACCCCTCCACTTT,CASSLQGPYNSPLHF,-,TRBJ1-6,-,TRBV7-2
TGTGCCAGCGGACAGGGCCTCAATCAGCCCCAGCATTTT,CASGQGLNQPQHF,TRBD1,TRBJ1-5,-,TRBV9
TGTGCCAGCAGTGATCGGGAGCCGAGGGGCAATCAGCCCCAGCATTTT,CASSDREPRGNQPQHF,-,TRBJ1-5,-,TRBV6-1
TGTGCCAGCAGCTTAGATCTCGGCAGGGGATGGGAAAAACTGTTTTTT,CASSLDLGRGWEKLFF,-,TRBJ1-4,once,TRBV11-2
TGTGCCAGCAGCCAAACGAGGCTAGCGGGAGGGCTTGGGCAGTTCTTC,CASSQTRLAGGLGQFF,TRBD2,TRBJ2-1,few,TRBV3-1/TRBV3-2
TGTGCCAGCAGCCCCACGACTAGCGGTACCTACGAGCAGTACTTC,CASSPTTSGTYEQYF,TRBD2,TRBJ2-7,-,TRBV7-2
TGTGCCAGCAGATTTCGGGGGGCAGAGACCCAGTACTTC,CASRFRGAETQYF,-,TRBJ2-5,-,TRBV6-5
TGTGCCAGCACCCTAAATGACAGGGGGCAAGCTTTCTTT,CASTLNDRGQAFF,TRBD1,TRBJ1-1,-,TRBV9
TGTGCCAGCACCCAGTCCAGTCCGACCTCGGGCGAGCAGTACTTC,CASTQSSPTSGEQYF,-,TRBJ2-7,once,TRBV2
TGTGCCAGCAGCCTCCGGGACAGGGGAGAAGCTTTCTTT,CASSLRDRGEAFF,TRBD1,TRBJ1-1,once,TRBV7-9
TGTGCCATCAGTGAAAACAGGGACGGTTCACCCCTCCACTTT,CAISENRDGSPLHF,-,TRBJ1-6,-,TRBV10-3
TGTGCCAGCAGCTGGTCGTGGGGGCTAGCGGTAAACAATGAGCAGTTCTTC,CASSWSWGLAVNNEQFF,-,TRBJ2-1,-,TRBV7-2
TGTGCCAGCTCACCCGGACAGGTTTTAGAGCAGTTCTTC,CASSPGQVLEQFF,TRBD1,TRBJ2-1,-,TRBV18
TGTGCTAGTGCAAAACAGGGGGACTCCTACGAGCAGTACTTC,CASAKQGDSYEQYF,TRBD1,TRBJ2-7,-,TRBV12-5
TGTGCCAGCAGCTTAACCTACAGGGTATTCAACGAGCAGTACTTC,CASSLTYRVFNEQYF,-,TRBJ2-7,-,TRBV7-9
TGTGCCAGCAGCTTAGAGGAAACGGGGGGGAGCGGCTACACCTTC,CASSLEETGGSGYTF,-,TRBJ1-2,-,TRBV7-6
TGTGCCAGCGCCGGGACTACTCAGATGAACAATGAGCAGTTCTTC,CASAGTTQMNNEQFF,TRBD2,TRBJ2-1,-,TRBV6-5
TGTGCCAGCAGCCCCCGTGGGGCGTCCTACGAGCAGTACTTC,CASSPRGASYEQYF,-,TRBJ2-7,-,TRBV11-1
TGTGCCTGGAGTGTAGACAGTTACAATCAGCCCCAGCATTTT,CAWSVDSYNQPQHF,-,TRBJ1-5,-,TRBV30